This entry lists 4 T cell receptor beta chains sequenced from one sample in a study of cytomegalovirus exposure and HLA in healthy donors. Researchers ran the PCR with 60 Vbeta and 13 Jbeta primers. TCRdb's table, derived via immunoSEQ multiplex PCR, lists solely in-frame clones and lacks some. The table lists 55,000 to 80,000 clones, about three quarters of them singletons, with approximately 23% in the top ten. The sequencing input was PBMCs. These receptors all stem from a middle-aged man in good health and CMV-seropositive.

The chain combines TRBV27 with TRBJ2-3, with D maybe TRBD2 (6 bases). Germline assignment: CDR1 MNHEY and CDR2 SMNVEV (reference sequence). The CDR3 is 15 residues long. Trimming removed 2 bases from V and 4 bases from J, with 13 bases in between. The CDR3 DNA sequence: TGTGCCAGCAGTTTAGTCGGGAGTCCCGCAGATACGCAGTATTTT. Protein sequence: CASSLVGSPADTQYF.

This chain joins TRBV6-1 and TRBJ2-3, with 11 bases identical to TRBD1. The CDR3 sequence is 15 residues long. The trim removed 3 bases at V and 4 bases at J, leaving 3 bases unmatched. Germline V gene lookup returns CDR1 MNHNS and CDR2 SASEGT. The CDR3 sequence: CASSDRGQGADTQYF. DNA for the CDR3: TGTGCCAGCAGTGATAGGGGACAGGGGGCAGATACGCAGTATTTT.

The chain recombines TRBV27 with TRBJ1-4; TRBD1 matches 9 bases. Trimming cost V 4 bases and J 6 bases; bases outside gene matches: 12. This CDR3 has 17 amino acids. The germline V gene encodes CDR1 MNHEY and CDR2 SMNVEV (reference sequence). As DNA, the CDR3 is TGTGCCAGCAGTTATACAGGGGGCAGGTCGTCTTATGAAAAACTGTTTTTT. Translation gives CASSYTGGRSSYEKLFF. The variable domain in full, completed from reference TRBV27 and TRBJ1-4, reads EAQVTQNPRYLITVTGKKLTVTCSQNMNHEYMSWYRQDPGLGLRQIYYSMNVEVTDKGDVPEGYKVSRKEKRNFPLILESPSPNQTSLYFCASSYTGGRSSYEKLFFGSGTQLSVL.

This chain joins TRBV7-9 and TRBJ2-3, with TRBD1 matching over 10 bases. Germline V CDR1 and CDR2: SEHNR, FQNEAQ (reference sequence). Unmatched junction bases numbered 4, after V lost 5 bases and J lost 2 bases. This CDR3 has 15 residues. The CDR3 sequence: CASSRTGGLTDTQYF. In DNA form, the CDR3 reads TGTGCCAGCAGCCGGACAGGGGGTCTCACAGATACGCAGTATTTT.